These T cell receptor beta chains were read from a single sample in a study of vaccination and CD4 T cells after COVID-19. These receptors have no known antigen. TCRdb recomputed calls from the PCR reads with MiXCR, one row per CDR3 protein. The top ten hold about 20% of the sample, which has roughly 14,000 distinct CDR3 sequences, under 55% seen once. The sequencing here drew on CD4+ T cells from blood, cultured in vitro, taken before SARS-CoV-2 vaccination. The receptors here all came from a human donor who had recovered from COVID-19. CDR3s include the opening cysteine and the closing phenylalanine or tryptophan. The D gene is left open where the match is weak. Size is omitted from some rows. Given values are once, few, many or a class for expanded clones.

d_call: TRBD1; j_call: TRBJ1-5; v_call: TRBV20-1; clone_size: few; cdr3_aa: CSARAGQDPRNQPQHF; cdr3_nt: TGCAGTGCTAGGGCGGGACAGGATCCGAGAAATCAGCCCCAGCATTTT
d_call: TRBD2; j_call: TRBJ2-7; v_call: TRBV29-1; clone_size: .; cdr3_aa: CSVEGWGGVTYEQYF; cdr3_nt: TGCAGCGTTGAAGGGTGGGGAGGGGTAACCTACGAGCAGTACTTC
d_call: .; j_call: TRBJ1-4; v_call: TRBV6-1; clone_size: .; cdr3_aa: CASSEGMQGTGLFF; cdr3_nt: TGTGCCAGCAGTGAAGGGATGCAGGGAACAGGGCTGTTTTTT
d_call: .; j_call: TRBJ2-5; v_call: TRBV6-4; clone_size: few; cdr3_aa: CASSDSVFLAETQYF; cdr3_nt: TGTGCCAGCAGTGACTCGGTGTTCCTAGCAGAGACCCAGTACTTC
d_call: .; j_call: TRBJ1-1; v_call: TRBV2; clone_size: .; cdr3_aa: CASDMGTNTEAFF; cdr3_nt: TGTGCCAGCGATATGGGGACGAACACTGAAGCTTTCTTT
d_call: .; j_call: TRBJ2-5; v_call: TRBV11-2; clone_size: once; cdr3_aa: CASSLSLPSGETQYF; cdr3_nt: TGTGCCAGCAGCTTATCCCTCCCGTCGGGGGAGACCCAGTACTTC
d_call: .; j_call: TRBJ1-3; v_call: TRBV29-1; clone_size: .; cdr3_aa: CSVEQTGNTIYF; cdr3_nt: TGCAGCGTTGAACAGACTGGAAACACCATATATTTT
d_call: .; j_call: TRBJ2-7; v_call: TRBV20-1; clone_size: .; cdr3_aa: CSARDSRARLEQYF; cdr3_nt: TGCAGTGCTAGAGATAGCCGCGCCCGCCTCGAGCAGTACTTC
d_call: TRBD1; j_call: TRBJ1-2; v_call: TRBV7-8; clone_size: few; cdr3_aa: CASSSTGAYGYTF; cdr3_nt: TGTGCCAGCAGCTCAACAGGGGCCTATGGCTACACCTTC
d_call: .; j_call: TRBJ1-1; v_call: TRBV19; clone_size: .; cdr3_aa: CASTVRAHLMNTEAFF; cdr3_nt: TGTGCCAGTACCGTGAGGGCACATCTAATGAACACTGAAGCTTTCTTT
d_call: TRBD2; j_call: TRBJ2-3; v_call: TRBV20-1; clone_size: .; cdr3_aa: CSARWASGGVADTQYF; cdr3_nt: TGCAGTGCTAGATGGGCTAGCGGGGGGGTAGCAGATACGCAGTATTTT
d_call: TRBD1; j_call: TRBJ1-1; v_call: TRBV5-4; clone_size: once; cdr3_aa: CASHFPGQSNTEAFF; cdr3_nt: TGTGCCAGTCATTTTCCGGGACAGTCGAACACTGAAGCTTTCTTT
d_call: .; j_call: TRBJ1-1; v_call: TRBV27; clone_size: .; cdr3_aa: CASSFFGQTNTEAFF; cdr3_nt: TGTGCCAGCAGTTTCTTCGGGCAGACAAACACTGAAGCTTTCTTT
d_call: TRBD2; j_call: TRBJ2-1; v_call: TRBV29-1; clone_size: .; cdr3_aa: CSGRGSGRHNEQFF; cdr3_nt: TGCAGCGGAAGAGGAAGCGGGAGACACAATGAGCAGTTCTTC
d_call: .; j_call: TRBJ2-1; v_call: TRBV27; clone_size: .; cdr3_aa: CASSLRGSEENEQFF; cdr3_nt: TGTGCCAGCAGTTTACGGGGATCGGAGGAGAATGAGCAGTTCTTC
d_call: .; j_call: TRBJ1-1; v_call: TRBV20-1; clone_size: few; cdr3_aa: CSARGPGVAFF; cdr3_nt: TGCAGTGCTAGGGGGCCGGGAGTAGCTTTCTTT
d_call: TRBD1; j_call: TRBJ1-5; v_call: TRBV27; clone_size: medium-sized; cdr3_aa: CASSPTGVMQPQHF; cdr3_nt: TGTGCCAGCAGCCCGACAGGGGTAATGCAGCCCCAGCATTTT
d_call: .; j_call: TRBJ1-2; v_call: TRBV5-1; clone_size: .; cdr3_aa: CASSLASLPGDGYTF; cdr3_nt: TGCGCCAGCAGCTTGGCCAGTCTCCCAGGGGATGGCTACACCTTC
d_call: .; j_call: TRBJ1-1; v_call: TRBV6-1; clone_size: .; cdr3_aa: CASSRAEGTEAFF; cdr3_nt: TGTGCCAGCAGCCGGGCAGAGGGCACTGAAGCTTTCTTT
d_call: TRBD2; j_call: TRBJ2-1; v_call: TRBV19; clone_size: .; cdr3_aa: CASSIVLAGGYEQFF; cdr3_nt: TGTGCCAGTAGTATAGTCCTAGCGGGAGGTTATGAGCAGTTCTTC
d_call: .; j_call: TRBJ2-1; v_call: TRBV6-4; clone_size: .; cdr3_aa: CASSPGPYNEQFF; cdr3_nt: TGTGCCAGCAGTCCCGGCCCATACAATGAGCAGTTCTTC
d_call: .; j_call: TRBJ1-6; v_call: TRBV5-4; clone_size: .; cdr3_aa: CASSPGGPGDNSPLHF; cdr3_nt: TGTGCCAGCAGCCCTGGGGGTCCGGGAGATAATTCACCCCTCCACTTT
d_call: .; j_call: TRBJ1-2; v_call: TRBV28; clone_size: .; cdr3_aa: CASRRGKALVGYTF; cdr3_nt: TGTGCCAGCAGACGAGGGAAGGCTCTGGTTGGCTACACCTTC
d_call: .; j_call: TRBJ2-7; v_call: TRBV4-1; clone_size: .; cdr3_aa: CASSQIPSAYSYEQYF; cdr3_nt: TGCGCCAGCAGCCAGATACCTAGCGCCTACTCCTACGAGCAGTACTTC
d_call: .; j_call: TRBJ1-2; v_call: TRBV28; clone_size: .; cdr3_aa: CASSAAGSLGYGYTF; cdr3_nt: TGTGCCAGCAGTGCAGCCGGGTCCCTTGGCTATGGCTACACCTTC
d_call: TRBD1; j_call: TRBJ1-5; v_call: TRBV19; clone_size: .; cdr3_aa: CASSVQGARYNQPQHF; cdr3_nt: TGTGCCAGTAGTGTCCAGGGGGCGAGGTACAATCAGCCCCAGCATTTT
d_call: .; j_call: TRBJ2-2; v_call: TRBV2; clone_size: .; cdr3_aa: CASRRTVNTGELFF; cdr3_nt: TGTGCCAGCAGACGGACAGTGAACACCGGGGAGCTGTTTTTT
d_call: .; j_call: TRBJ2-7; v_call: TRBV10-3; clone_size: once; cdr3_aa: CAISESISELEQYF; cdr3_nt: TGTGCCATCAGTGAGTCGATATCTGAGTTGGAGCAGTACTTC
d_call: TRBD2; j_call: TRBJ2-7; v_call: TRBV7-2; clone_size: few; cdr3_aa: CASSLVSSGSPHEQYF; cdr3_nt: TGTGCCAGCAGCTTAGTTTCCAGCGGGAGTCCCCACGAGCAGTACTTC
d_call: TRBD1; j_call: TRBJ2-1; v_call: TRBV24-1; clone_size: .; cdr3_aa: CATRGQGVDNEQFF; cdr3_nt: TGTGCCACCAGGGGACAGGGGGTCGACAATGAGCAGTTCTTC
d_call: .; j_call: TRBJ1-1; v_call: TRBV7-9; clone_size: .; cdr3_aa: CASSFSGQEAFF; cdr3_nt: TGTGCCAGCAGCTTTTCGGGGCAGGAAGCTTTCTTT
d_call: .; j_call: TRBJ1-2; v_call: TRBV11-3; clone_size: .; cdr3_aa: CASSLPGAANYGYTF; cdr3_nt: TGTGCCAGCAGCCTCCCAGGGGCTGCTAACTATGGCTACACCTTC
d_call: TRBD1; j_call: TRBJ1-1; v_call: TRBV6-1; clone_size: few; cdr3_aa: CASSGGQPSEAFF; cdr3_nt: TGTGCCAGCAGTGGGGGACAGCCGAGTGAAGCTTTCTTT
d_call: TRBD1; j_call: TRBJ1-2; v_call: TRBV2; clone_size: .; cdr3_aa: CASSEKGQGGYTF; cdr3_nt: TGTGCCAGCAGTGAAAAGGGACAGGGAGGCTACACCTTC
d_call: .; j_call: TRBJ1-5; v_call: TRBV10-3; clone_size: .; cdr3_aa: CAISEPTGTGDLSQHF; cdr3_nt: TGTGCCATCAGTGAGCCGACCGGGACGGGGGACTTGTCCCAGCATTTT
d_call: .; j_call: TRBJ2-1; v_call: TRBV7-2; clone_size: few; cdr3_aa: CASSVSSVMRNEQFF; cdr3_nt: TGTGCCAGCAGCGTATCTAGCGTTATGCGGAATGAGCAGTTCTTC
d_call: .; j_call: TRBJ1-5; v_call: TRBV6-5; clone_size: few; cdr3_aa: CASGWQGSRGNQPQHF; cdr3_nt: TGTGCCAGCGGTTGGCAGGGAAGCCGAGGCAATCAGCCCCAGCATTTT
d_call: .; j_call: TRBJ1-2; v_call: TRBV7-9; clone_size: .; cdr3_aa: CASSLGSGLGYTF; cdr3_nt: TGTGCCAGCAGCTTGGGTTCAGGCCTTGGCTACACCTTC
d_call: .; j_call: TRBJ1-1; v_call: TRBV21-1; clone_size: few; cdr3_aa: CASSRVRGRTEAFF; cdr3_nt: TGTGCCAGCAGCAGAGTCAGGGGGCGGACTGAAGCTTTCTTT
d_call: .; j_call: TRBJ2-7; v_call: TRBV20-1; clone_size: few; cdr3_aa: CSAGVDGTGREGQYF; cdr3_nt: TGCAGTGCTGGCGTCGACGGGACGGGTAGAGAAGGGCAGTACTTC